These 8 T cell receptor beta chains were sequenced from one sample in a study of Tregs in tolerant kidney transplant recipients. CFSE-labeled recipient PBMCs were cultured around six days with irradiated graft donor PBMCs, then FACS-sorted. Using immunoSEQ multiplex PCR, the repertoire was profiled, and TCRdb retains in-frame clones only, with some absent. Seen here are roughly 14,000 clones, more than 50% observed once, and the top ten hold 3% to 3.5%. Antigens for these TCRs are unknown. Sequencing was performed on CD4+ T cells from blood cultured with allogeneic cells, taken before the transplant. The receptors shown here come from a human patient who received a combined kidney and bone marrow transplant.

Written as DNA, the CDR3 is TGTGCCAGCAGCTCCACAGGAAACACCATATATTTT. Its translation: CASSSTGNTIYF. The rearrangement uses TRBV5-4 and TRBJ1-3; D remains unclear. V lost 3 bases to trimming and J lost 4 bases, with 5 bases between them. This CDR3 is built from 12 residues. Per the germline V gene, CDR1 is SGHNT and CDR2 is YYREEE (reference sequence). Together with reference TRBV5-4 and TRBJ1-3, the CDR3 gives the full variable domain: ETGVTQSPTHLIKTRGQQVTLRCSSQSGHNTVSWYQQALGQGPQFIFQYYREEENGRGNFPPRFSGLQFPNYSSELNVNALELDDSALYLCASSSTGNTIYFGEGSWLTVV.

The genes are TRBV7-2 and TRBJ2-1; D may be TRBD2 (7 bases). Between the trimmed V and J ends, which lost 1 base and 4 bases, there was a span of 14 bases. CDR1 SGHTA and CDR2 FQGNSA come from the germline V gene. The length of the CDR3 is 16 residues. This CDR3 reads CASSLGGGGVYNEQFF. CDR3 sequence (DNA): TGTGCCAGCAGCTTAGGGGGGGGCGGGGTATACAATGAGCAGTTCTTC.

This clone was counted a few times. V gene TRBV6-1 combines with J gene TRBJ1-2, with 8 bases identical to TRBD1. This CDR3 is built from 13 residues. V was clipped by 7 bases and J by 3 bases; unmatched bases: 4. Germline CDR1 reads MNHNS; CDR2 reads SASEGT. CDR3: CASIAGGDYGYTF. Here the CDR3 DNA reads TGTGCCAGCATTGCAGGGGGCGACTATGGCTACACCTTC.

The chain links TRBV19 to TRBJ2-7, with 8 positions matching TRBD2. CDR3 length: 14 amino acids. CDR1 is LNHDA, CDR2 SQIVND, per germline (reference sequence). Germline trimming cut 7 bases from V and 5 bases from J; bases unmatched to any gene: 10. CDR3 coding DNA: TGTGCCAGTACCCCGGGACTAGGAACGAACGAGCAGTACTTC. Its protein product is CASTPGLGTNEQYF.

The chain uses TRBV21-1 and TRBJ2-1; the D call of TRBD1 is as the table states it, not checked on the DNA. TRBV21-1 is recorded as a pseudogene. This CDR3 contains 16 residues. The CDR3 DNA follows: TGTGCCAGCAGCAAGAGGCTGGGCAGGGACTACAATGAGCAGTTCTTC. Translating gives CASSKRLGRDYNEQFF.

V and J are TRBV28 and TRBJ2-5; 8 bases align to TRBD1. The germline V gene encodes CDR1 MDHEN and CDR2 SYDVKM. Trimming cost V 4 bases and J 4 bases; bases outside gene matches: 14. There are 17 residues in the CDR3. The CDR3 loop reads CASSSKGQAFRRETQYF. The CDR3 bases are TGTGCCAGCAGTTCAAAGGGACAGGCTTTTAGACGAGAGACCCAGTACTTC.

The V and J genes are TRBV5-1 and TRBJ2-3, with D possibly TRBD2 on 6 matching bases. CDR1 is SGHRS, CDR2 YFSETQ, per germline. Between the trimmed V and J ends, which lost 4 bases and 0 bases, there was a span of 27 bases. The length of the CDR3 is 20 residues. CDR3 DNA: TGCGCCAGCAGCCCACGGACTAACCCATTAACCCTAACTAGCACAGATACGCAGTATTTT. As protein: CASSPRTNPLTLTSTDTQYF.

This clone was observed a few times. V and J are TRBV6-6 and TRBJ2-7, with 7 bases matching TRBD1. The trim removed 8 bases at V and 4 bases at J, leaving 14 bases unmatched. Per the germline V gene, CDR1 is MNHNY and CDR2 is SVGAGI (reference sequence). The CDR3 is 15 amino acids. CDR3 protein: CASSIRQGRKYEQYF. CDR3 DNA sequence: TGTGCCAGCTCAATAAGACAGGGAAGAAAGTACGAGCAGTACTTC.